This TCR beta chain was captured by sequencing in a study of CD8 T cells in ankylosing spondylitis. Findings and caveats of the study: According to the report, clones linked to the disease were significantly enriched in matched synovial fluid samples taken from ankylosing spondylitis patients. Prior work had noted some motif variants in reactive arthritis blood and synovial fluid. Made up of fewer than ten highly homologous variants, a TCR beta motif appeared characteristic of ankylosing spondylitis blood.

In TCRdb, the 5' RACE reads were re-called with MiXCR into one record per CDR3 protein. The sample shows approximately 500,000 distinct CDR3 sequences, approximately 12% of them seen only once. From germline, CDR1 is SEHNR and CDR2 FQNEAQ (reference sequence). The ends lost 5 bases at V and 2 bases at J; junction bases unmatched: 8. This CDR3 spans 15 amino acids. This clonotype was detected a few times. The antigen is undetermined. This chain uses TRBV7-9 with TRBJ1-2; 7 bases match TRBD1. Sequenced material: blood, either unsorted or a sorted T cell fraction (not recorded which). This clonotype originated in a male donor with ankylosing spondylitis. CDR3 sequence reads: CASSEGTEPNYGYTF. In DNA form, the CDR3 reads TGTGCCAGCAGCGAAGGGACAGAGCCAAACTATGGCTACACCTTC.